The clone carrying this T cell receptor beta chain showed up just a few times. Its antigen is unidentified. This sample is drawn from a study of beta chain features in type 1 diabetes. Study-wide context: All samples together contributed 107,917,701 sorted cells for examination.

Every bit of the isolated RNA underwent reverse transcription, so sequencing read expressed TCRB transcripts. Using immunoSEQ multiplex PCR, the repertoire was profiled, and TCRdb retains in-frame clones only, with some absent. The table shows roughly 730,000 clones, with about an eighth occurring only once. Whole-study results and caveats: TCRB CDR3s from Type 1 diabetes patients were moderately but significantly shorter in all four CD4+ subsets. Reduced insertions and increased deletions marked VDJ junctions in type 1 diabetes patients. Cells carrying high TCR expression could end up over-represented when cDNA is sequenced.

CDR3 length: 16 amino acids. Germline V gives CDR1 SGHTA, CDR2 FQGNSA. Trimming took 4 bases from V and 0 from J, leaving 16 bases between them. There was one heparinised blood draw per donor, averaging around 120 mL. The clonotype comes from a man younger than 30 with type 1 diabetes. Sequenced material: naive CD4+ T cells from blood. The gene calls are TRBV7-2 and TRBJ2-7; D possibly corresponds to TRBD2 (5 bases). The CDR3 nucleotides are TGTGCCAGCAGCTCTAGCCGGGGTTTTAACTCCTACGAGCAGTACTTC. Amino acids: CASSSSRGFNSYEQYF.